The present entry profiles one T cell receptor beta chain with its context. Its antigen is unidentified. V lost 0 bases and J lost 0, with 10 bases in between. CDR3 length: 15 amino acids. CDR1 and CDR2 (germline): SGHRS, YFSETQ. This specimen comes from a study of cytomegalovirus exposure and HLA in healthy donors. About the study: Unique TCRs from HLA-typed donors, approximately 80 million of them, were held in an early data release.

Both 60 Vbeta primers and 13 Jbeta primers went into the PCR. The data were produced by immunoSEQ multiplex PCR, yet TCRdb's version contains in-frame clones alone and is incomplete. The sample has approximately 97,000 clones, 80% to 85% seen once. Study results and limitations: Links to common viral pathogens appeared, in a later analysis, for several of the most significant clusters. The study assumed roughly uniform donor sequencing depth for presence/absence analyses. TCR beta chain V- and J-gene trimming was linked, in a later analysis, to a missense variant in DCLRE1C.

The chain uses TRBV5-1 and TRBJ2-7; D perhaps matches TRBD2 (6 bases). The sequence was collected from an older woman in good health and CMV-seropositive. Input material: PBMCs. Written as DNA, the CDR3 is TGCGCCAGCAGCTTGGGTAGTAGCGGCTCCTACGAGCAGTACTTC. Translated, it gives CASSLGSSGSYEQYF.